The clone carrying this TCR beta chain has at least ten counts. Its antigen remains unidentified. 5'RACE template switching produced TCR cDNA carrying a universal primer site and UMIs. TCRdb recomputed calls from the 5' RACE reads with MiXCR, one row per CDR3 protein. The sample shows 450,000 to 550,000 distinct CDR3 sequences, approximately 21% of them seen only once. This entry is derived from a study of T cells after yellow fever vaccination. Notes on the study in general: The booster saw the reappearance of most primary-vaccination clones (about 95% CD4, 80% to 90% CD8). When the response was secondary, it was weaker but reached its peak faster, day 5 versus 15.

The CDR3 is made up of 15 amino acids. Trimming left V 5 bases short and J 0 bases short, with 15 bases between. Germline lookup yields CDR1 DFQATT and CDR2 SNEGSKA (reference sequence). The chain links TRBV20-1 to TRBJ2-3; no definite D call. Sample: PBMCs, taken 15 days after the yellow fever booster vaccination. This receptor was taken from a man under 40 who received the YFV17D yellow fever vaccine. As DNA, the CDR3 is TGCAGTGCTTCCACTCATGAGGACAGCACAGATACGCAGTATTTT. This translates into CSASTHEDSTDTQYF.